These 13 T cell receptor beta chains were all obtained from the same sample, sequenced in a study of shared clonotypes between healthy human individuals. CD8 cells regarded as naive lacked CD45RO, were positively chosen for CCR7, and omitted terminally differentiated effector memory CD45RA+ cells. Clones were sequenced by immunoSEQ multiplex PCR, and TCRdb holds only the in-frame ones, with some missing. Of a few million clones listed, 80% to 95% are singletons. What was sequenced was naive CD8+ T cells from PBMCs. The receptors stem from a man aged 18-30 years in good health. Some clones in this sample may be carry-over from other donors' samples.

V and J are TRBV19 and TRBJ2-1; D might be TRBD2 (5 bases). The CDR3 totals 16 residues. Germline lookup yields CDR1 LNHDA and CDR2 SQIVND (reference sequence). V was pared by 0 bases and J by 8 bases, with 17 bases between. In nucleotides, the CDR3 is TGTGCCAGTAGTATAGATCTTGAGGACTTTGGAGATGAGCAGTTCTTC. Its translation is CASSIDLEDFGDEQFF.

This chain links TRBV28 with TRBJ2-2; 8 bases map to TRBD1. J lost 6 bases, V lost 7 bases, and 13 bases had no gene match. Germline V gives CDR1 MDHEN, CDR2 SYDVKM. The CDR3 sequence is 16 residues long. In nucleotides, the CDR3 is TGTGCCAGCACCTCGGGGGCGACAGGGGTTGCCGGGGAGCTGTTTTTT. Its translation is CASTSGATGVAGELFF.

Concerning this clone: The sample has other DNA sequences that encode this CDR3 too. This chain joins TRBV28 and TRBJ2-7; D may be TRBD2 (6 bases). The V end was cut by 6 bases, the J end by 4 bases, with 13 bases between. Germline CDR1 reads MDHEN; CDR2 reads SYDVKM. This CDR3 spans 13 amino acids. Here the CDR3 DNA reads TGTGCCAGCAGCCCGACCGGGGGTTACGAGCAGTACTTC. It specifies CASSPTGGYEQYF.

With respect to this clone: This specimen includes other DNA sequences encoding the same CDR3. The chain joins TRBV28 to TRBJ1-1; TRBD1 might be the D (5 bases). V dropped 3 bases and J dropped 0 bases, with 5 bases sitting between them. The CDR3 contains 13 residues. The germline V gene has CDR1 MDHEN and CDR2 SYDVKM. The CDR3 sequence: CASSLGLNTEAFF. The CDR3 coding sequence is TGTGCCAGCAGTTTGGGACTGAACACTGAAGCTTTCTTT.

The chain is built from TRBV7-9 and TRBJ2-7; a possible D gene is TRBD2 (5 bases). V lost 4 bases and J lost 3, with 10 bases in between. CDR1 SEHNR and CDR2 FQNEAQ come from the germline V gene (reference sequence). The CDR3 is 13 residues long. CDR3 nucleotide sequence: TGTGCCAGCAGCTCCCGGGAACACTACGAGCAGTACTTC. Its protein product is CASSSREHYEQYF.

To note about this clone: One junction end does not reproduce the germline sequence, and a read error may be involved. The chain recombines TRBV28 with TRBJ1-2; 8 bases are a match to TRBD1. Germline values: CDR1 MDHEN, CDR2 SYDVKM. This CDR3 has 16 residues. The CDR3 spells CASSTDRDITNYGYTF. For the CDR3, the DNA is TGTGCCAGCAGCACGGACAGGGATATAACTAATTATGGCTACACCTTC.

The chain combines TRBV9 with TRBJ2-7; 10 bases are shared with TRBD1. CDR3 length: 14 amino acids. V gave up 3 bases and J gave up 7 bases; unmatched junction bases: 7. The germline CDR1 and CDR2 sequences are SGDLS and YYNGEE. Here the CDR3 DNA reads TGTGCCAGCAGCGCCGGGACAGGGGCGTTGGAGCAGTACTTC. It translates to CASSAGTGALEQYF.

V usage is TRBV5-8 and J usage is TRBJ2-1, with TRBD1 matching over 7 bases. Germline V lookup: CDR1 SGHTS, CDR2 YDEGEE. CDR3 length: 15 residues. J lost 6 bases, V lost 4 bases, and 10 bases had no gene match. The CDR3 DNA sequence: TGTGCCAGCAGCCCGGGACAGAGGCCCCCCAATGAGCAGTTCTTC. Encoded protein: CASSPGQRPPNEQFF.

In DNA form, the CDR3 reads TGTGCCAGTAGTAGGGGAAGGGATGGCTACACCTTC. Translation gives CASSRGRDGYTF. The V gene is TRBV19, the J gene TRBJ1-2; D ambiguous. This CDR3 has 12 amino acids. V was clipped by 4 bases and J by 6 bases, with 9 bases between them. CDR1 and CDR2 (germline): LNHDA, SQIVND (reference sequence).

This rearrangement joins TRBV7-2 to TRBJ2-6; D remains ambiguous. V was clipped by 1 base and J by 0 bases, with 13 bases between them. Germline values: CDR1 SGHTA, CDR2 FQGNSA. This CDR3 is 18 amino acids long. In DNA form, the CDR3 reads TGTGCCAGCAGCTTAGTGACTTCTCCCTCCTCTGGGGCCAACGTCCTGACTTTC. Its translation: CASSLVTSPSSGANVLTF.

V gene TRBV14 combines with J gene TRBJ1-2; D unclear. Germline CDR1 is SGHDN and CDR2 is FVKESK. CDR3 length: 13 amino acids. V lost 1 base to trimming and J lost 7 bases, with 10 bases between them. The CDR3 DNA reads as TGTGCCAGCAGCCAAGTGGTTGTGAGTGGCTACACCTTC. Translated, it gives CASSQVVVSGYTF. The full variable domain, in which reference TRBV14 and TRBJ1-2 provide the parts outside the CDR3, is EAGVTQFPSHSVIEKGQTVTLRCDPISGHDNLYWYRRVMGKEIKFLLHFVKESKQDESGMPNNRFLAERTGGTYSTLKVQPAELEDSGVYFCASSQVVVSGYTFGSGTRLTVV.

This clone was seen once. The V gene is TRBV10-3, the J gene TRBJ2-6; 7 bases agree with TRBD1. In germline, CDR1 is ENHRY, CDR2 SYGVKD. V shed 8 bases, J shed 4 bases, and the junction held 8 bases outside the gene matches. CDR3 length: 15 residues. CDR3 DNA: TGTGCCATCTGGGGTGACAGGGCCGGGGCCAACGTCCTGACTTTC. Translating gives CAIWGDRAGANVLTF.

The gene calls are TRBV10-2 and TRBJ2-3, with TRBD1 as a possible D gene (5 bases). Germline V gene data show CDR1 as WSHSY and CDR2 as SAAADI. The CDR3 spans 14 residues. Trimming removed 6 bases at V and 4 bases at J, with 14 bases between. Here the CDR3 reads CASRQQGQADTQYF. For the CDR3, the DNA is TGCGCCAGCAGACAGCAGGGTCAGGCAGATACGCAGTATTTT.